This TCR beta chain was captured in a study of blood T cells in healthy people across ages. Study background: Template switching picked up about one barcoded beta molecule for each two T cells. Findings and caveats of the study: Donor CMV status was unknown, possibly confounding expanded clonotype changes. Estimates based on one million T cells were treated as lower bounds.

Comments on this clonotype: The antigen is undetermined.

This CDR3 comprises 14 residues. With 3 bases removed from V and 5 bases from J, the gap between germline ends came to 12 bases. With a J-beta primer mix and a sample-barcoded 5' primer, a second PCR ran about 7 to 11 cycles. Each cDNA was tagged by a template-switch adaptor containing 12 random nucleotides. TCRdb reprocessed the 5' RACE reads via MiXCR and lists one record per CDR3 protein. The table has around 800,000 distinct CDR3 sequences, around two thirds seen once. The V call is TRBV12-3 or TRBV12-4, the J call TRBJ2-3; tentative D call: TRBD2 (5 bases). The sequence derives from a man aged 25 to 40 in good health. Material: blood. Here the CDR3 reads CASSFRIALDTQYF. The CDR3 coding sequence is TGTGCCAGCAGTTTCAGGATAGCGTTAGATACGCAGTATTTT.